The 25 T cell receptor beta chains given below trace back to one sample, sequenced in a study of cytomegalovirus exposure and HLA in healthy donors. 13 Jbeta primers and 60 Vbeta primers were used for the PCR. Only in-frame clones appear in the TCRdb table, and some are missing; sequencing was by immunoSEQ multiplex PCR. Among approximately 61,000 clones listed, over 60% were seen once. Sample: PBMCs. The receptors originated from a woman between 50 and 59 years old in good health and CMV-seronegative.

This chain uses TRBV16 with TRBJ1-1, with unresolved D. The CDR3 length is 14 residues. CDR1 is KGHSY, CDR2 FQNENV, per germline. V was trimmed by 0 bases and J by 2 bases, leaving 7 bases between them. CDR3 in DNA: TGTGCCAGCAGCCAATCGGCCACCAACACTGAAGCTTTCTTT. The encoded protein is CASSQSATNTEAFF.

This chain uses TRBV6-5 with TRBJ2-1; 10 bases map to TRBD2. Trimming at V came to 1 base and at J to 8 bases, leaving 8 bases not matched to a gene. Germline loops: CDR1 MNHEY, CDR2 SVGAGI. The CDR3 is 16 amino acids. The CDR3 loop reads CASSYLSGRALHEQFF. The CDR3 bases are TGTGCCAGCAGTTACTTGAGCGGGAGGGCCCTCCATGAGCAGTTCTTC.

The chain uses TRBV11-2 and TRBJ1-4, with D hard to call. This CDR3 contains 16 residues. Trimming cost V 5 bases and J 8 bases, with 21 bases left between them. Germline CDR1 is SGHAT and CDR2 is FQNNGV. CDR3 sequence (DNA): TGTGCCAGCAGCCTCGAACTAGGAGCCGGTTGGGAAAAACTGTTTTTT. Translation gives CASSLELGAGWEKLFF.

CDR3 nucleotide sequence: TGTGCCATCAGTGATCGGGGAGGACGGAGCTCCTACGAGCAGTACTTC. Residues: CAISDRGGRSSYEQYF. V and J are TRBV10-3 and TRBJ2-7, with D perhaps TRBD2 (6 bases). Trimming removed 3 bases from V and 0 bases from J, with 15 bases in between. The CDR3 contains 16 residues. Germline values: CDR1 ENHRY, CDR2 SYGVKD.

The chain employs TRBV29-1 and TRBJ2-1; perhaps TRBD2 as D (6 bases). Deletions cut 7 bases from V and 4 bases from J, with 23 bases between. Germline V gene lookup returns CDR1 SQVTM and CDR2 ANQGSEA. The CDR3 loop spans 16 amino acids. The CDR3 spells CSAERVAEYPYNEQFF. CDR3 DNA: TGCAGCGCAGAACGGGTAGCGGAGTACCCATACAATGAGCAGTTCTTC.

J is TRBJ1-1 and V is TRBV5-1; no firm D call. The CDR3 sequence is 15 residues long. V lost 4 bases to trimming and J lost 3 bases, with 16 bases between them. Per the germline V gene, CDR1 is SGHRS and CDR2 is YFSETQ. CDR3 in DNA: TGCGCCAGCAGCCTTAGGTCCGGGAGACACACTGAAGCTTTCTTT. This encodes CASSLRSGRHTEAFF. Supplemented by reference TRBV5-1 and TRBJ1-1, the full variable domain reads KAGVTQTPRYLIKTRGQQVTLSCSPISGHRSVSWYQQTPGQGLQFLFEYFSETQRNKGNFPGRFSGRQFSNSRSEMNVSTLELGDSALYLCASSLRSGRHTEAFFGQGTRLTVV.

This clone turned up a few times. The chain employs TRBV5-4 and TRBJ2-5, with 14 bases aligning to TRBD2. CDR1 is SGHNT and CDR2 is YYREEE in the germline V gene (reference sequence). V was pared by 4 bases and J by 5 bases, with 7 bases of the junction left unmatched. The CDR3 loop spans 16 amino acids. The CDR3, as DNA: TGTGCCAGCAGCAATTGGACTAGCGGGAGGCCTGAGACCCAGTACTTC. It translates to CASSNWTSGRPETQYF. The full variable domain, rest sourced from reference TRBV5-4 and TRBJ2-5, is ETGVTQSPTHLIKTRGQQVTLRCSSQSGHNTVSWYQQALGQGPQFIFQYYREEENGRGNFPPRFSGLQFPNYSSELNVNALELDDSALYLCASSNWTSGRPETQYFGPGTRLLVL.

The chain employs TRBV4-3 and TRBJ1-1; D not resolved. The CDR3 has 13 residues. The V gene lost 0 bases and the J gene lost 1 base, with 3 bases spanning the gap. CDR1 and CDR2 (germline): LGHNA, YSLEER. CDR3: CASSQDRNTEAFF. CDR3 coding DNA: TGCGCCAGCAGCCAAGACAGGAACACTGAAGCTTTCTTT.

The chain combines TRBV5-1 with TRBJ2-7; tentatively, D is TRBD2 (5 bases). Trimming removed 4 bases from V and 6 bases from J, with 17 bases in between. Germline V gene data show CDR1 as SGHRS and CDR2 as YFSETQ. The CDR3 sequence is 14 residues long. DNA for the CDR3: TGCGCCAGCAGCGCCCAGGACTTAACTACCGAGCAGTACTTC. Its protein product is CASSAQDLTTEQYF.

This chain connects TRBV9 to TRBJ1-1; D is unresolved. CDR3 length: 14 residues. Germline CDR1 and CDR2: SGDLS and YYNGEE. V lost 0 bases and J 1 base, leaving 7 bases between the germline ends. As DNA, the CDR3 is TGTGCCAGCAGCGTAGGATACGGGAACACTGAAGCTTTCTTT. Amino acid sequence: CASSVGYGNTEAFF.

This chain links TRBV14 with TRBJ2-1, with a possible D match to TRBD2 (5 bases). Germline V gene lookup returns CDR1 SGHDN and CDR2 FVKESK. This CDR3 is 15 amino acids long. V lost 2 bases and J lost 4, with 12 bases in between. The CDR3 here is CASSQRGSQYNEQFF. The CDR3 region has the DNA TGTGCCAGCAGCCAAAGAGGGAGCCAGTACAATGAGCAGTTCTTC.

The chain is built from TRBV5-4 and TRBJ1-4, with no clear D. Germline-derived CDR1 and CDR2 are SGHNT and YYREEE (reference sequence). This CDR3 is 15 amino acids long. V dropped 3 bases and J dropped 7 bases, with 16 bases sitting between them. CDR3 DNA: TGTGCCAGCAGCTCGGCGGGTGGAGGGTTTGAAAAACTGTTTTTT. Its translation: CASSSAGGGFEKLFF.

The rearrangement uses TRBV7-2 and TRBJ2-1; weak D call: TRBD1 (6 bases). Germline assignment: CDR1 SGHTA and CDR2 FQGNSA. The CDR3 consists of 17 residues. The ends were cut back, 3 bases at V and 0 bases at J, with 15 bases in the middle. CDR3 protein: CASSFRAGTLSYNEQFF. In nucleotides, the CDR3 is TGTGCCAGCAGCTTTAGGGCCGGGACACTCTCCTACAATGAGCAGTTCTTC.

The CDR3 reads CASRYQGGTEAFF. The CDR3 bases are TGTGCCAGCAGGTATCAGGGGGGAACTGAAGCTTTCTTT. This chain joins TRBV6-6 and TRBJ1-1, with TRBD1 matching 7 bases. The CDR3 runs to 13 residues. Trimming at V came to 6 bases and at J to 5 bases, leaving 6 bases not matched to a gene. In germline, CDR1 is MNHNY, CDR2 SVGAGI (reference sequence).

The CDR3 DNA is TGCAGCGCCAGGCCTGGGAACACTGAAGCTTTCTTT. Encoded protein: CSARPGNTEAFF. The rearrangement links TRBV29-1 to TRBJ1-1; D is undetermined. Germline-derived CDR1 and CDR2 are SQVTM and ANQGSEA. CDR3 length: 12 amino acids. The V end lost 7 bases, the J end lost 1 base, and 10 bases lay between the germline ends.

The chain has TRBV2 and TRBJ1-4, with D possibly being TRBD1 (5 bases). From germline, CDR1 is SNHLY and CDR2 FYNNEI. The V gene lost 6 bases and the J gene lost 8 bases, with 13 bases spanning the gap. CDR3 length: 13 amino acids. CDR3 residues: CASRGGVEEKLFF. CDR3 sequence (DNA): TGTGCCAGCAGGGGGGGGGTAGAAGAAAAACTGTTTTTT.

V usage is TRBV7-2 and J usage is TRBJ1-1; D perhaps matches TRBD1 (6 bases). The germline V gene has CDR1 SGHTA and CDR2 FQGNSA. The germline V and J ends were trimmed by 2 bases and 6 bases, with 19 bases remaining between them. This CDR3 is 16 amino acids long. The CDR3: CASSLPGGKRSAEAFF. As DNA, the CDR3 is TGTGCCAGCAGCTTACCGGGGGGCAAGCGGAGTGCTGAAGCTTTCTTT. Complete variable domain (other parts from reference TRBV7-2 and TRBJ1-1): GAGVSQSPSNKVTEKGKDVELRCDPISGHTALYWYRQSLGQGLEFLIYFQGNSAPDKSGLPSDRFSAERTGGSVSTLTIQRTQQEDSAVYLCASSLPGGKRSAEAFFGQGTRLTVV.

This clone was detected only once. V gene TRBV6-5 combines with J gene TRBJ2-1; TRBD2 agrees at 7 bases. Germline values: CDR1 MNHEY, CDR2 SVGAGI. V dropped 4 bases and J dropped 9; count of bases not matched to a gene: 9. This CDR3 spans 14 amino acids. DNA for the CDR3: TGTGCCAGCAGTTTAAGGGGAGGGCCTGGTGAGCAGTTCTTC. This codes for CASSLRGGPGEQFF.

This clone was recorded a few times. The chain carries TRBV6-5 and TRBJ2-7; the match to TRBD1 covers 7 bases. The length of the CDR3 is 15 residues. After removal of 0 bases from V and 1 base from J, the junction contained 3 bases not matched to a gene. Germline values: CDR1 MNHEY, CDR2 SVGAGI. In DNA form, the CDR3 reads TGTGCCAGCAGTTACTCCGAGACAGGGTCCTACGAGCAGTACTTC. Its translation is CASSYSETGSYEQYF.

This clone was found a few times. The J gene is TRBJ2-3, the V gene TRBV30; the D is unclear. The ends were cut back, 4 bases at V and 0 bases at J, with 8 bases in the middle. Germline V gene data show CDR1 as GTSNPN and CDR2 as SVGIG (reference sequence). This CDR3 is 13 amino acids long. The CDR3 protein is CAWTFPSTDTQYF. The CDR3 DNA reads as TGTGCCTGGACGTTCCCTAGCACAGATACGCAGTATTTT.

This clone was counted a few times. The chain carries TRBV7-3 and TRBJ1-1, with no clear D. CDR1 SGHTA and CDR2 FQGTGA come from the germline V gene. V shed 2 bases and J shed 4 bases, with 14 bases lying between them. CDR3 length: 15 amino acids. CDR3: CASSLSGYVSTEAFF. DNA for the CDR3: TGTGCCAGCAGCTTATCGGGGTACGTGTCCACTGAAGCTTTCTTT.

This clone showed up just a few times. The chain combines TRBV21-1 with TRBJ2-2; TRBD2 is taken as the D call from the table, unchecked against the DNA. TRBV21-1 corresponds to a pseudogene. This CDR3 is built from 18 residues. The CDR3 sequence: CATAPGLEKIGSTGELFF. As DNA, the CDR3 is TGTGCCACCGCCCCCGGACTAGAGAAGATCGGAAGCACCGGGGAGCTGTTTTTT.

This clone occurred a few times. The V and J genes are TRBV25-1 and TRBJ2-3; TRBD2 matches 9 bases. Germline loops: CDR1 MGHDK, CDR2 SYGVNS. There are 13 residues in the CDR3. Losses at the gene ends were 4 bases for V and 6 bases for J; bases not matched to a gene: 2. The DNA for the CDR3 is TGTGCCAGCAGTGTTGCGGGGGGGGATACGCAGTATTTT. This sequence encodes CASSVAGGDTQYF.

The chain joins TRBV7-2 to TRBJ1-1, with TRBD1 identical over 10 bases. The CDR3 is 15 residues long. Germline V gene data show CDR1 as SGHTA and CDR2 as FQGNSA. With 5 bases clipped from V and 7 bases from J, the junction kept 10 bases outside the gene matches. CDR3 DNA sequence: TGTGCCAGCAGCCCTCGGGGCGGGACAGGGGATGAAGCTTTCTTT. It encodes CASSPRGGTGDEAFF.

This clone was observed a handful of times. An end of the junction differs from the germline gene, which may be a read error. The rearrangement links TRBV7-9 to TRBJ1-5, with 8 bases matching TRBD1. The germline V gene has CDR1 SEHNR and CDR2 FQNEAQ (reference sequence). The CDR3 is made up of 13 amino acids. In DNA, the CDR3 is TGTACCAGCAGCTTACAGGGGGATCAGCCCCAGCATTTT. It specifies CTSSLQGDQPQHF.